This record covers a single T cell receptor (beta chain). Its antigen is currently unknown. Here immunoSEQ multiplex PCR was the method, and the copy in TCRdb shows in-frame clones only, minus some. Of around 180,000 clones in the sample, 86% are singletons; the top ten hold more than 1.1%. This sample is drawn from a study of cytomegalovirus exposure and HLA in healthy donors. Study-level points and caveats: The investigators catalogued 150 or so TCR beta chains as cytomegalovirus-associated. In vitro, three CMV-associated chains proved specific for CMV antigens. A later analysis found first-cohort TCR clusters tended to co-occur in the 95 to 150 validation repertoires. Rare TCR sequences predominated, though certain public TCRs were found in many donors.

The trim removed 5 bases at V and 5 bases at J, leaving 9 bases unmatched. CDR3 length: 16 amino acids. The germline gives CDR1 SGHVS, CDR2 FQNEAQ. The J gene is TRBJ2-3, the V gene TRBV7-8; 11 nucleotides line up with TRBD1. Sequencing input: PBMCs. This clonotype originated in a woman under 30 in good health and CMV-seronegative. For the CDR3, the DNA is TGTGCCAGCAGCAACCGGAGGACAGGGGGCGGAGATACGCAGTATTTT. Its translation: CASSNRRTGGGDTQYF.